This TCR beta chain was recorded in a study of CD8+CD57+ T cells in acquired aplastic anemia. It was genomic DNA that served as the template for profiling TCR beta VDJ and CDR3. Each CDR3 protein is one row after TCRdb ran MiXCR on the reads. The table lists some 130,000 distinct CDR3 sequences, 41% of them singletons. V was clipped by 0 bases and J by 6 bases, with 13 bases between them. CDR3 length: 15 amino acids. Germline lookup yields CDR1 SGHDT and CDR2 YYEEEE. The receptor was derived from a human donor in good health, serving as a control. The sequencing input was sorted CD4+, CD8+, or CD8+CD57+ T cells (not recorded which) from PBMCs. This chain connects TRBV5-6 to TRBJ2-1, with D possibly TRBD2 on 6 matching bases. The CDR3 loop is CASSLAPGALNEQFF. The CDR3 nucleotides read TGTGCCAGCAGCTTGGCCCCGGGAGCCCTCAATGAGCAGTTCTTC. Using reference TRBV5-6 and TRBJ2-1 for the parts outside the CDR3, the full variable domain is DAGVTQSPTHLIKTRGQQVTLRCSPKSGHDTVSWYQQALGQGPQFIFQYYEEEERQRGNFPDRFSGHQFPNYSSELNVNALLLGDSALYLCASSLAPGALNEQFFGPGTRLTVL.